These T cell receptor beta chains were read from a single sample in a study of CD8 T cells in ankylosing spondylitis. Via MiXCR, TCRdb re-called the 5' RACE reads, giving one row per CDR3 protein. There are just over 300,000 distinct CDR3 sequences in the sample; less than 25% occur only once, and 3.5% lies in the top ten. The sample consisted of blood, either unsorted or a sorted T cell fraction (not recorded which). The source of these receptors is a female donor with ankylosing spondylitis or in good health (not recorded which). The CDR3 runs from the conserved cysteine through the conserved F or W. The D gene is left open where the match is weak. Some rows have no size entry. The others give once, few or many, or a class for an expanded clone.

v_gene: TRBV7-2; d_gene: NA; abundance: few; j_gene: TRBJ1-5; CDR3nt: TGTGCCAGCAGCTTAGTAGGCGGGCCCCTCTCCCAGCCCCAGCATTTT; CDR3aa: CASSLVGGPLSQPQHF
v_gene: TRBV12-3/TRBV12-4; d_gene: NA; abundance: many; j_gene: TRBJ1-1; CDR3nt: TGTGCCAGCAGCGACGACGGATCTGAAGCTTTCTTT; CDR3aa: CASSDDGSEAFF
v_gene: TRBV12-3/TRBV12-4; d_gene: NA; abundance: many; j_gene: TRBJ1-5; CDR3nt: TGTGCCAGCAGTTCCTTGGAGACGACAAGGGGTCAGCCCCAGCATTTT; CDR3aa: CASSSLETTRGQPQHF
v_gene: TRBV20-1; d_gene: TRBD2; abundance: many; j_gene: TRBJ2-7; CDR3nt: TGCAGTGCTATCCCCGGGACTAGCGGGACCTACGAGCAGTACTTC; CDR3aa: CSAIPGTSGTYEQYF
v_gene: TRBV29-1; d_gene: NA; abundance: few; j_gene: TRBJ2-1; CDR3nt: TGCAGCGTTCGAGTGGACCGAATTAGACACAATGAGCAGTTCTTC; CDR3aa: CSVRVDRIRHNEQFF
v_gene: TRBV10-3; d_gene: NA; abundance: NA; j_gene: TRBJ2-4; CDR3nt: TGTGCCACCGGGGTGGTAGCCAAAAACATTCAGTACTTC; CDR3aa: CATGVVAKNIQYF
v_gene: TRBV28; d_gene: TRBD1; abundance: NA; j_gene: TRBJ2-7; CDR3nt: TGTGCCAGCAGAACAGGGGGCGAGACCTACGAGCAGTACTTC; CDR3aa: CASRTGGETYEQYF
v_gene: TRBV20-1; d_gene: NA; abundance: NA; j_gene: TRBJ2-3; CDR3nt: TGCAGTGCCCCGACCGGGGATACGCAGTATTTT; CDR3aa: CSAPTGDTQYF
v_gene: TRBV19; d_gene: TRBD2; abundance: NA; j_gene: TRBJ2-1; CDR3nt: TGTGCCAGTAGTATAGATAAGCGACTAGCGGGCGATGAGCAGTTCTTC; CDR3aa: CASSIDKRLAGDEQFF
v_gene: TRBV3-1; d_gene: NA; abundance: NA; j_gene: TRBJ2-1; CDR3nt: TGTGCCAGCAGCCAAGATGCGGGCCCCAATGAGCAGTTCTTC; CDR3aa: CASSQDAGPNEQFF
v_gene: TRBV20-1; d_gene: NA; abundance: few; j_gene: TRBJ2-7; CDR3nt: TGCAGTGCCCCCGCGGGGGCCACCTCGGGTGAGCAGTACTTC; CDR3aa: CSAPAGATSGEQYF
v_gene: TRBV5-1; d_gene: TRBD2; abundance: NA; j_gene: TRBJ2-7; CDR3nt: TGCGCCAGCGGCGGGAGAGGGTCCTACGAGCAGTACTTC; CDR3aa: CASGGRGSYEQYF
v_gene: TRBV6-1; d_gene: NA; abundance: few; j_gene: TRBJ2-1; CDR3nt: TGTGCCAGCAGTCTAGGAGGGGGGGGCTTCAGCTCCTACAATGAGCAGTTCTTC; CDR3aa: CASSLGGGGFSSYNEQFF
v_gene: TRBV10-3; d_gene: NA; abundance: NA; j_gene: TRBJ2-2; CDR3nt: TGTGCCTCTACTCCGGGCGGGACAACTATATTCACCGGGGAGCTGTTTTTT; CDR3aa: CASTPGGTTIFTGELFF
v_gene: TRBV2; d_gene: NA; abundance: NA; j_gene: TRBJ2-1; CDR3nt: TGTGCCAGCAGCTGGGGACAATACAATGAGCAGTTCTTC; CDR3aa: CASSWGQYNEQFF
v_gene: TRBV7-2; d_gene: NA; abundance: few; j_gene: TRBJ1-2; CDR3nt: TGTGCCAGCAGCTTAGAACAGGCTGGTGGCTACACCTTC; CDR3aa: CASSLEQAGGYTF
v_gene: TRBV20-1; d_gene: TRBD1; abundance: NA; j_gene: TRBJ1-5; CDR3nt: TGCAGTGCTGCCGGACAGGGATTAACTCAGCCCCAGCATTTT; CDR3aa: CSAAGQGLTQPQHF
v_gene: TRBV29-1; d_gene: NA; abundance: NA; j_gene: TRBJ2-1; CDR3nt: TGCAGCGTTGAAGGCGGTGGGGGCTACAATGAGCAGTTCTTC; CDR3aa: CSVEGGGGYNEQFF
v_gene: TRBV7-3; d_gene: TRBD1; abundance: few; j_gene: TRBJ2-5; CDR3nt: TGTGCCAGCAGCCCACGGACAGGGCGATACGGAGAGACCCAGTACTTC; CDR3aa: CASSPRTGRYGETQYF
v_gene: TRBV6-1; d_gene: TRBD2; abundance: NA; j_gene: TRBJ2-1; CDR3nt: TGTGCCAGCAGCCCCCGGGGTAGCGGGGAGCAGTTCTTC; CDR3aa: CASSPRGSGEQFF
v_gene: TRBV12-3/TRBV12-4; d_gene: NA; abundance: many; j_gene: TRBJ1-5; CDR3nt: TGTGCCAGCAGTTCCACCCGGGGGGCTTTGAATCAGCCCCAGCATTTT; CDR3aa: CASSSTRGALNQPQHF
v_gene: TRBV4-3; d_gene: TRBD2; abundance: NA; j_gene: TRBJ2-1; CDR3nt: TGCGCCAGCAGCCAAGGGACTAGCGGGAGGGGTGAGCAGTTCTTC; CDR3aa: CASSQGTSGRGEQFF
v_gene: TRBV6-2/TRBV6-3; d_gene: NA; abundance: NA; j_gene: TRBJ1-1; CDR3nt: TGTGCCAGCAGTTACGATCCCCGTTGGGACACCCAAGCTTTCTTT; CDR3aa: CASSYDPRWDTQAFF
v_gene: TRBV20-1; d_gene: NA; abundance: few; j_gene: TRBJ1-1; CDR3nt: TGCAGTGCTACATCTAGGGCGACTGAAGCTTTCTTT; CDR3aa: CSATSRATEAFF
v_gene: TRBV4-3; d_gene: TRBD2; abundance: few; j_gene: TRBJ2-1; CDR3nt: TGCGCCAGCAGCCGGTCGTTTGCGGGGGTCAATGAGCAGTTCTTC; CDR3aa: CASSRSFAGVNEQFF
v_gene: TRBV27; d_gene: TRBD1; abundance: few; j_gene: TRBJ2-1; CDR3nt: TGTGCCAGCAAGGGACAGATTAACAATGAGCAGTTCTTC; CDR3aa: CASKGQINNEQFF
v_gene: TRBV10-3; d_gene: TRBD1; abundance: many; j_gene: TRBJ2-1; CDR3nt: TGTGCCATCCGGGACAGGGGGGACAATGAGCAGTTCTTC; CDR3aa: CAIRDRGDNEQFF
v_gene: TRBV29-1; d_gene: NA; abundance: few; j_gene: TRBJ1-1; CDR3nt: TGCAGCGTTGAGACGTTGTCTGCTGTAAAAGCTTTCTTT; CDR3aa: CSVETLSAVKAFF
v_gene: TRBV11-3; d_gene: NA; abundance: NA; j_gene: TRBJ2-1; CDR3nt: TGTGCCAGCAGCGCCGGGACGGTGGTCGGTGAGCAGTTCTTC; CDR3aa: CASSAGTVVGEQFF
v_gene: TRBV6-1; d_gene: NA; abundance: NA; j_gene: TRBJ1-5; CDR3nt: TGTGCCAGCAGCCTTATTGAGGGGAGCAATCAGCCCCAGCATTTT; CDR3aa: CASSLIEGSNQPQHF
v_gene: TRBV7-2; d_gene: TRBD2; abundance: NA; j_gene: TRBJ2-3; CDR3nt: TGTGCCAGCAGCTCGGGGGGGGAGGGAACAGATACGCAGTATTTT; CDR3aa: CASSSGGEGTDTQYF
v_gene: TRBV29-1; d_gene: NA; abundance: many; j_gene: TRBJ2-1; CDR3nt: TGCAGCGTTAGGATAGCGGACTACAATGAGCAGTTCTTC; CDR3aa: CSVRIADYNEQFF
v_gene: TRBV20-1; d_gene: TRBD1; abundance: many; j_gene: TRBJ2-3; CDR3nt: TGCAGTGCACCGAGGGGGCAGGCAGATACGCAGTATTTT; CDR3aa: CSAPRGQADTQYF
v_gene: TRBV7-9; d_gene: NA; abundance: NA; j_gene: TRBJ1-1; CDR3nt: TGTGCCAGCAGCTTATATGGGGTGAACACTGAAGCTTTCTTT; CDR3aa: CASSLYGVNTEAFF
v_gene: TRBV6-2/TRBV6-3; d_gene: TRBD1; abundance: NA; j_gene: TRBJ2-1; CDR3nt: TGTGCCAGCAGTTACCTCAGGGGGCCAATCTACAATGAGCAGTTCTTC; CDR3aa: CASSYLRGPIYNEQFF
v_gene: TRBV12-3/TRBV12-4; d_gene: TRBD1; abundance: few; j_gene: TRBJ2-1; CDR3nt: TGTGCCAGCAGTCCCGACAGGGGGAATGAGCAGTTCTTC; CDR3aa: CASSPDRGNEQFF
v_gene: TRBV19; d_gene: TRBD1; abundance: NA; j_gene: TRBJ2-1; CDR3nt: TGTGCCAGTAGGACCGGGACAGGGCCCTACAATGAGCAGTTCTTC; CDR3aa: CASRTGTGPYNEQFF
v_gene: TRBV20-1; d_gene: TRBD2; abundance: few; j_gene: TRBJ2-5; CDR3nt: TGCAGTGCTTTTCCGGGACTAGCGGGCGTGGAGACCCAGTACTTC; CDR3aa: CSAFPGLAGVETQYF
v_gene: TRBV12-3/TRBV12-4; d_gene: TRBD1; abundance: many; j_gene: TRBJ2-3; CDR3nt: TGTGCCAGCAGTTTGACAGGGAGCTCCACAGATACGCAGTATTTT; CDR3aa: CASSLTGSSTDTQYF
v_gene: TRBV30; d_gene: NA; abundance: NA; j_gene: TRBJ1-1; CDR3nt: TGTGCCTGGAGAGGGACGGCGAACACTGAAGCTTTCTTT; CDR3aa: CAWRGTANTEAFF
v_gene: TRBV18; d_gene: NA; abundance: NA; j_gene: TRBJ2-1; CDR3nt: TGTGCCAGCTCACCACGGTTCGATGAGCAGTTCTTC; CDR3aa: CASSPRFDEQFF
v_gene: TRBV29-1; d_gene: NA; abundance: few; j_gene: TRBJ2-7; CDR3nt: TGCAGCATTTGGGACCCCTCTAAGGTCGAGCAGTACTTC; CDR3aa: CSIWDPSKVEQYF
v_gene: TRBV12-3/TRBV12-4; d_gene: TRBD1; abundance: few; j_gene: TRBJ2-1; CDR3nt: TGTGCCATCGGAAGGGACAGTTCGAGATCGGCCCCTTACAATGAGCAGTTCTTC; CDR3aa: CAIGRDSSRSAPYNEQFF
v_gene: TRBV20-1; d_gene: TRBD2; abundance: few; j_gene: TRBJ2-1; CDR3nt: TGCAGTGCTAGAGGGGTAACGCGGGAGGGCCTCAATGAGCAGTTCTTC; CDR3aa: CSARGVTREGLNEQFF
v_gene: TRBV20-1; d_gene: NA; abundance: few; j_gene: TRBJ2-1; CDR3nt: TGCAGTGCTGGTAGCAAGAGTGAGCAGTTCTTC; CDR3aa: CSAGSKSEQFF